This TCR beta chain emerged from a study of identical twins. Worth noting for this clonotype: The antigen remains undetermined.

Germline assignment: CDR1 DFQATT and CDR2 SNEGSKA (reference sequence). The CDR3 has 13 amino acids. With 3 bases clipped from V and 6 bases from J, the junction kept 7 bases outside the gene matches. TCRdb independently ran MiXCR on the 5' RACE reads; one entry per CDR3 protein. The sample lists hundreds of thousands of distinct CDR3 sequences, 20% to 25% occurring once. Findings of the study overall: Abundant beta clonotypes from cord blood bore fewer insertions; memory repertoires lacked this pattern. Compared with unrelated sharing, twin-shared out-of-frame alpha sequences had more low-probability sequences.

The same data also contributed to another study, on T cells expressing NK-cell markers. This second study notes: Each TCR beta repertoire originated in sorted T cells that were CD3+CD56+NKG2C+, CD3+CD56+NKG2C- or CD3+CD56-NKG2C+. Similarly, these clonotypes led the CD3+CD56-NKG2C+ fraction as well in a few donors.

This chain uses TRBV20-1 with TRBJ2-7; 8 bases map to TRBD2. This receptor was obtained from a woman younger than 35 in good health. Specimen: CD4+ T cells sorted from blood. The CDR3, as DNA: TGCAGTGCTAGTCAAGGACTAGCTGGCGAGCAGTACTTC. Translated: CSASQGLAGEQYF.